Below, one T cell receptor beta chain is given with its context. CDR3 length: 16 amino acids. V was pared by 3 bases and J by 12 bases, with 26 bases between. Germline loops: CDR1 LNHNV, CDR2 YYDKDF (reference sequence). Produced via immunoSEQ multiplex PCR; TCRdb's table is partial and in-frame only. The sample lists around 380,000 clones; about four fifths were seen once. The data belong to a study of blood T cell repertoires in COVID-19. Study context: From the United States, Italy and Spain came samples of acute and convalescent COVID-19.

The sample was peripheral blood. The V gene is TRBV15, the J gene TRBJ1-1; weak D call: TRBD1 (5 bases). This TCR derives from a human donor with acute or convalescent COVID-19. The donor label of this sample is uncertain. CDR3 nucleotides: TGTGCCACCAGCAGGGGCGGTTATAGCGGTGCAGGGACGACTTTCTTT. This codes for CATSRGGYSGAGTTFF.